The 22 T cell receptor beta chains given below trace back to one sample, sequenced in a study of blood T cell repertoires in COVID-19. Assay: immunoSEQ multiplex PCR; the TCRdb copy retains only in-frame clones and omits some. Of some 57,000 clones in the sample, more than 70% are singletons; the top ten hold 20% to 25%. Sequencing input: peripheral blood. These receptor sequences come from a woman older than 75 with acute or convalescent COVID-19.

The genes are TRBV12-3 or TRBV12-4 and TRBJ2-7; D perhaps matches TRBD1 (6 bases). Deletions cut 3 bases from V and 4 bases from J, with 10 bases between. The CDR3 covers 13 residues. This CDR3 reads CASSLGQGYEQYV. In nucleotides, the CDR3 is TGTGCCAGCAGTTTGGGCCAGGGGTACGAGCAGTACGTC.

V is TRBV7-2 and J is TRBJ1-3, with no clear D. The CDR3 totals 17 residues. The germline V gene has CDR1 SGHTA and CDR2 FQGNSA. Trimming shortened V by 5 bases and J by 0 bases, and 17 bases separated the two germline ends. The CDR3 sequence is CASSPAVRRLSGNTIYF. CDR3 nucleotide sequence: TGTGCCAGCAGCCCAGCCGTCAGGCGCCTCTCTGGAAACACCATATATTTT.

V is TRBV3-1 (or the pseudogene TRBV3-2) and J is TRBJ1-2, with D hard to call. Germline V gives CDR1 LGHDT, CDR2 YNNKEL (reference sequence). This CDR3 contains 13 residues. Trimming took off 0 bases at V and 8 bases at J, with 10 bases between the two ends. The CDR3 region has the DNA TGTGCCAGCAGCCAAGAGCGAGGGAGCGGCTACACCTTC. It is translated as CASSQERGSGYTF.

This CDR3 is CASSQAGVTEAFF. The CDR3 nucleotides are TGCGCCAGCAGCCAAGCAGGGGTTACTGAAGCTTTCTTT. The V gene is TRBV4-1, the J gene TRBJ1-1, with D possibly matching TRBD1 (6 bases). Germline loops: CDR1 MGHRA, CDR2 YSYEKL. The CDR3 sequence is 13 residues long. Trimming removed 1 base from V and 5 bases from J, with 8 bases in between.

The chain recombines TRBV4-2 with TRBJ2-6; no definite D call. CDR3 length: 20 residues. The germline V gene has CDR1 LGHNA and CDR2 YNFKEQ. Trimming took off 0 bases at V and 1 base at J, with 19 bases between the two ends. The CDR3 spells CASSQDPRPIASSGANVLTF. In DNA form, the CDR3 reads TGTGCCAGCAGCCAAGATCCTAGACCGATCGCCTCGTCTGGGGCCAACGTCCTGACTTTC.

The chain carries TRBV7-8 and TRBJ1-2; no clear D. Deletions cut 1 base from V and 6 bases from J, with 9 bases between. Germline-derived CDR1 and CDR2 are SGHVS and FQNEAQ. The CDR3 runs to 13 residues. In nucleotides, the CDR3 is TGTGCCAGCAGCTTAGATCCGGCGGATGGCTACACCTTC. Residues: CASSLDPADGYTF.

The chain is built from TRBV2 and TRBJ1-1; D is unclear. The V end was cut by 5 bases, the J end by 1 base, with 11 bases between. The CDR3 loop spans 14 amino acids. Per germline, CDR1 SNHLY and CDR2 FYNNEI. CDR3 in amino acids: CASSYVGRNTEAFF. The CDR3 DNA follows: TGTGCCAGCAGTTATGTTGGCAGGAACACTGAAGCTTTCTTT.

The chain links TRBV6-5 to TRBJ1-2; 9 positions agree with TRBD1. This CDR3 has 14 amino acids. Unmatched junction bases numbered 6, after V lost 8 bases and J lost 2 bases. Per germline, CDR1 MNHEY and CDR2 SVGAGI. In nucleotides, the CDR3 is TGTGCCAGCGGGAAGGACAGGGGAAACTATGGCTACACCTTC. This sequence encodes CASGKDRGNYGYTF.

The rearrangement uses TRBV10-2 and TRBJ1-4, with TRBD1 matching over 8 bases. This CDR3 is 15 amino acids long. The germline CDR1 and CDR2 sequences are WSHSY and SAAADI. V trimming: 2 bases; J trimming: 8 bases; junction bases outside the gene matches: 7. CDR3 nucleotides: TGCGCCAGCAGTGAGGGGACGACAGGGGCGGAAAAACTGTTTTTT. Protein: CASSEGTTGAEKLFF.

The chain recombines TRBV28 with TRBJ2-7, with D unresolved. CDR3 size: 14 residues. With 2 bases removed from V and 2 bases from J, the gap between germline ends came to 10 bases. Germline-derived CDR1 and CDR2 are MDHEN and SYDVKM. CDR3 sequence: CASSLLPPAYEQYF. The CDR3 nucleotides read TGTGCCAGCAGTTTACTTCCCCCAGCCTACGAGCAGTACTTC. The whole variable domain, remainder taken from reference TRBV28 and TRBJ2-7, is DVKVTQSSRYLVKRTGEKVFLECVQDMDHENMFWYRQDPGLGLRLIYFSYDVKMKEKGDIPEGYSVSREKKERFSLILESASTNQTSMYLCASSLLPPAYEQYFGPGTRLTVT.

The chain recombines TRBV10-3 with TRBJ2-7; possible D gene TRBD1, 5 bases. This CDR3 is 14 amino acids long. The germline CDR1 and CDR2 sequences are ENHRY and SYGVKD. V was trimmed by 4 bases and J by 2 bases, leaving 12 bases between them. CDR3 residues: CAISGAGNTYEQYF. In DNA form, the CDR3 reads TGTGCCATCAGTGGGGCAGGGAACACCTACGAGCAGTACTTC.

This clone occurred a few times. The rearrangement links TRBV6-1 to TRBJ1-1; no clear D gene. Trimming shortened V by 0 bases and J by 9 bases, and 14 bases separated the two germline ends. CDR1 MNHNS and CDR2 SASEGT come from the germline V gene. The CDR3 contains 14 residues. CDR3 loop: CASSEAQQAGQAFF. In DNA, the CDR3 is TGTGCCAGCAGTGAAGCGCAGCAGGCAGGCCAAGCTTTCTTT.

The chain uses TRBV18 and TRBJ2-2, with D hard to call. Trimming took 5 bases from V and 5 from J, leaving 15 bases between them. Germline V lookup: CDR1 KGHSH, CDR2 LQKENI. The CDR3 is 15 residues long. The CDR3 region is CASSRRGFGTGELFF. The CDR3 DNA follows: TGTGCCAGCTCAAGGAGAGGCTTCGGGACCGGGGAGCTGTTTTTT.

This rearrangement joins TRBV6-1 to TRBJ1-1; no definite D call. Germline CDR1 reads MNHNS; CDR2 reads SASEGT. The germline V and J ends were trimmed by 2 bases and 0 bases, with 4 bases remaining between them. The CDR3 runs to 13 residues. The CDR3 loop reads CASSELVNTEAFF. The CDR3 bases are TGTGCCAGCAGTGAATTAGTGAACACTGAAGCTTTCTTT.

The rearrangement links TRBV4-1 to TRBJ2-5; 10 positions match TRBD2. CDR1 and CDR2 from the germline V gene are MGHRA and YSYEKL. This CDR3 contains 15 residues. Trimming took 0 bases from V and 5 from J; bases not matched to a gene: 3. The CDR3 here is CASSQDERGGETQYF. CDR3 sequence (DNA): TGCGCCAGCAGCCAAGATGAGCGGGGGGGGGAGACCCAGTACTTC.

The J gene is TRBJ2-5, the V gene TRBV29-1; D unresolved. Germline V gene lookup returns CDR1 SQVTM and CDR2 ANQGSEA. This CDR3 spans 13 amino acids. V was clipped by 7 bases and J by 2 bases, with 14 bases between them. The CDR3 region has the DNA TGCAGCGGAAGCCTGACTCAACAAGAGACCCAGTACTTC. It encodes CSGSLTQQETQYF.

This clone came up once. J is TRBJ1-1 and V is TRBV3-1 (or the pseudogene TRBV3-2); D perhaps matches TRBD1 (5 bases). Between the trimmed V and J ends, which lost 8 bases and 1 base, there was a span of 20 bases. The CDR3 loop spans 16 amino acids. Germline assignment: CDR1 LGHDT and CDR2 YNNKEL (reference sequence). The chain's CDR3 is CASGIPQGGGNTEAFF. DNA for the CDR3: TGTGCCAGCGGAATCCCCCAGGGAGGAGGGAACACTGAAGCTTTCTTT.

V gene TRBV30 combines with J gene TRBJ1-2, with 9 bases aligning to TRBD1. Germline CDR1 and CDR2: GTSNPN and SVGIG (reference sequence). With V trimmed by 7 bases and J by 4 bases, 4 bases remained unmatched. The CDR3 extends over 12 amino acids. CDR3 DNA sequence: TGTGCCTCAGACAGGGGGGGCTATGGCTACACCTTC. It is translated as CASDRGGYGYTF.

The chain links TRBV11-2 to TRBJ2-2; 11 bases map to TRBD2. CDR3 size: 17 residues. CDR1 is SGHAT and CDR2 is FQNNGV in the germline V gene. The V and J ends lost 5 bases and 1 base, in that order; junction bases with no gene match: 6. CDR3 DNA: TGTGCCAGCAGCCCAAGGACTAGCGGGCGGAACACCGGGGAGCTGTTTTTT. This sequence encodes CASSPRTSGRNTGELFF. The full variable domain, completed using reference TRBV11-2 and TRBJ2-2, is EAGVAQSPRYKIIEKRQSVAFWCNPISGHATLYWYQQILGQGPKLLIQFQNNGVVDDSQLPKDRFSAERLKGVDSTLKIQPAKLEDSAVYLCASSPRTSGRNTGELFFGEGSRLTVL.

This chain links TRBV11-3 with TRBJ1-2; D is uncertain. Germline values: CDR1 SGHNT, CDR2 YENEEA. There are 16 residues in the CDR3. Trimming removed 0 bases from V and 8 bases from J, with 19 bases in between. CDR3 sequence reads: CASSLDFRSQILGYTF. In DNA, the CDR3 is TGTGCCAGCAGCTTAGATTTTAGATCACAGATCCTAGGCTACACCTTC. The entire variable domain, with the rest obtained from reference TRBV11-3 and TRBJ1-2, is as follows: EAGVVQSPRYKIIEKKQPVAFWCNPISGHNTLYWYLQNLGQGPELLIRYENEEAVDDSQLPKDRFSAERLKGVDSTLKIQPAELGDSAVYLCASSLDFRSQILGYTFGSGTRLTVV.

The chain is built from TRBV4-2 and TRBJ1-3; TRBD1 matches 8 bases. Trimming removed 4 bases from V and 3 bases from J; junction bases left unmatched: 2. Germline assignment: CDR1 LGHNA and CDR2 YNFKEQ. The CDR3 consists of 14 residues. CDR3 residues: CASSRGQDGNTIYF. DNA of the CDR3: TGTGCCAGCAGCCGGGGACAGGATGGAAACACCATATATTTT.

This rearrangement joins TRBV11-2 to TRBJ1-6, with 8 bases identical to TRBD1. J gave up 2 bases and V 3 bases, and 3 bases lay outside the gene matches. From germline, CDR1 is SGHAT and CDR2 FQNNGV. CDR3 length: 16 amino acids. Here the CDR3 DNA reads TGTGCCAGCAGCTTGACAGGGGTAACCTATAATTCACCCCTCCACTTT. Its translation: CASSLTGVTYNSPLHF.